This TCR beta chain was sequenced in a study of shared clonotypes between healthy human individuals. Unsorted PBMC DNA was sequenced on ten immunoSEQ deep assay plates. Data came from immunoSEQ multiplex PCR; TCRdb stores just in-frame clones and leaves some out. This table has about 460,000 clones, around 77% appearing once. The V and J ends lost 3 bases and 8 bases respectively, with 10 bases between them. This CDR3 region has 11 residues. CDR1 and CDR2 (germline): DFQATT, SNEGSKA (reference sequence). This clone was recorded only once. A far larger clone is one base from this, pointing to a likely read error. Adult Caucasians living in Nashville, Tennessee made up all of the donors.

This clonotype was sampled from a woman aged 40 to 50 in good health. Some clones in this sample may be carry-over from other donors' samples. The sample consisted of PBMCs. V is TRBV20-1 and J is TRBJ1-2, with D unclear. The CDR3 nucleotides are TGCAGTGCTAGCGACGGGTTAGGCTACACCTTC. Translation gives CSASDGLGYTF.